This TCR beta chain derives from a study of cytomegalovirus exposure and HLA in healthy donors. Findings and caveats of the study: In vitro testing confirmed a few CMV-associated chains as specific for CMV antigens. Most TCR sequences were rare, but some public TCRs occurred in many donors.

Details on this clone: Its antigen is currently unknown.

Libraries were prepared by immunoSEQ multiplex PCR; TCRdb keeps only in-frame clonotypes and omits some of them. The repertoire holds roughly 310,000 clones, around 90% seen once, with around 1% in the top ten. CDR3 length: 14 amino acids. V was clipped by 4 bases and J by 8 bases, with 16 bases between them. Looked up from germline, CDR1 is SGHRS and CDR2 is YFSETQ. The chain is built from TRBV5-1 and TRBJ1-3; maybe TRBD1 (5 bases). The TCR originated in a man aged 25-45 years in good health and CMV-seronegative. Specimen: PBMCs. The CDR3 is CASSPGLSLYTIYF. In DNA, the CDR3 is TGCGCCAGCAGCCCAGGGCTTTCACTCTACACCATATATTTT.